This T cell receptor beta chain was captured in a study of T cell responses to AZD1222 COVID-19 vaccine. Study results and caveats: Per reports, nearly half of all spike-specific TCRs target regions that are unmutated in variants. Females outnumbered males among donors, who were mostly white British; clonal diversity was possibly underestimated. The study identified only five or six AZD1222 recipients as seropositive at baseline. Along spike, vaccine-associated CD4 TCRs were found throughout, with dominance at 160-218 and 743-854.

From germline, CDR1 is SGHTA and CDR2 FQGNSA. The CDR3 totals 13 residues. The V and J ends lost 0 bases and 8 bases respectively, with 10 bases between them. Only in-frame clones appear in the TCRdb table, and some are missing; sequencing was by immunoSEQ multiplex PCR. Of 150,000 to 200,000 clones listed, approximately 90% are singletons. A remark on this clone: Its antigen remains unknown.

The receptor was derived from an adult who received the AZD1222 COVID-19 vaccine. Sequenced here: peripheral blood, sampled 28 days after the second AZD1222 dose. The chain recombines TRBV7-2 with TRBJ1-2; TRBD1 might be the D (5 bases). CDR3 sequence: CASSLAREDGYTF. DNA of the CDR3: TGTGCCAGCAGCTTAGCCAGGGAAGACGGCTACACCTTC.